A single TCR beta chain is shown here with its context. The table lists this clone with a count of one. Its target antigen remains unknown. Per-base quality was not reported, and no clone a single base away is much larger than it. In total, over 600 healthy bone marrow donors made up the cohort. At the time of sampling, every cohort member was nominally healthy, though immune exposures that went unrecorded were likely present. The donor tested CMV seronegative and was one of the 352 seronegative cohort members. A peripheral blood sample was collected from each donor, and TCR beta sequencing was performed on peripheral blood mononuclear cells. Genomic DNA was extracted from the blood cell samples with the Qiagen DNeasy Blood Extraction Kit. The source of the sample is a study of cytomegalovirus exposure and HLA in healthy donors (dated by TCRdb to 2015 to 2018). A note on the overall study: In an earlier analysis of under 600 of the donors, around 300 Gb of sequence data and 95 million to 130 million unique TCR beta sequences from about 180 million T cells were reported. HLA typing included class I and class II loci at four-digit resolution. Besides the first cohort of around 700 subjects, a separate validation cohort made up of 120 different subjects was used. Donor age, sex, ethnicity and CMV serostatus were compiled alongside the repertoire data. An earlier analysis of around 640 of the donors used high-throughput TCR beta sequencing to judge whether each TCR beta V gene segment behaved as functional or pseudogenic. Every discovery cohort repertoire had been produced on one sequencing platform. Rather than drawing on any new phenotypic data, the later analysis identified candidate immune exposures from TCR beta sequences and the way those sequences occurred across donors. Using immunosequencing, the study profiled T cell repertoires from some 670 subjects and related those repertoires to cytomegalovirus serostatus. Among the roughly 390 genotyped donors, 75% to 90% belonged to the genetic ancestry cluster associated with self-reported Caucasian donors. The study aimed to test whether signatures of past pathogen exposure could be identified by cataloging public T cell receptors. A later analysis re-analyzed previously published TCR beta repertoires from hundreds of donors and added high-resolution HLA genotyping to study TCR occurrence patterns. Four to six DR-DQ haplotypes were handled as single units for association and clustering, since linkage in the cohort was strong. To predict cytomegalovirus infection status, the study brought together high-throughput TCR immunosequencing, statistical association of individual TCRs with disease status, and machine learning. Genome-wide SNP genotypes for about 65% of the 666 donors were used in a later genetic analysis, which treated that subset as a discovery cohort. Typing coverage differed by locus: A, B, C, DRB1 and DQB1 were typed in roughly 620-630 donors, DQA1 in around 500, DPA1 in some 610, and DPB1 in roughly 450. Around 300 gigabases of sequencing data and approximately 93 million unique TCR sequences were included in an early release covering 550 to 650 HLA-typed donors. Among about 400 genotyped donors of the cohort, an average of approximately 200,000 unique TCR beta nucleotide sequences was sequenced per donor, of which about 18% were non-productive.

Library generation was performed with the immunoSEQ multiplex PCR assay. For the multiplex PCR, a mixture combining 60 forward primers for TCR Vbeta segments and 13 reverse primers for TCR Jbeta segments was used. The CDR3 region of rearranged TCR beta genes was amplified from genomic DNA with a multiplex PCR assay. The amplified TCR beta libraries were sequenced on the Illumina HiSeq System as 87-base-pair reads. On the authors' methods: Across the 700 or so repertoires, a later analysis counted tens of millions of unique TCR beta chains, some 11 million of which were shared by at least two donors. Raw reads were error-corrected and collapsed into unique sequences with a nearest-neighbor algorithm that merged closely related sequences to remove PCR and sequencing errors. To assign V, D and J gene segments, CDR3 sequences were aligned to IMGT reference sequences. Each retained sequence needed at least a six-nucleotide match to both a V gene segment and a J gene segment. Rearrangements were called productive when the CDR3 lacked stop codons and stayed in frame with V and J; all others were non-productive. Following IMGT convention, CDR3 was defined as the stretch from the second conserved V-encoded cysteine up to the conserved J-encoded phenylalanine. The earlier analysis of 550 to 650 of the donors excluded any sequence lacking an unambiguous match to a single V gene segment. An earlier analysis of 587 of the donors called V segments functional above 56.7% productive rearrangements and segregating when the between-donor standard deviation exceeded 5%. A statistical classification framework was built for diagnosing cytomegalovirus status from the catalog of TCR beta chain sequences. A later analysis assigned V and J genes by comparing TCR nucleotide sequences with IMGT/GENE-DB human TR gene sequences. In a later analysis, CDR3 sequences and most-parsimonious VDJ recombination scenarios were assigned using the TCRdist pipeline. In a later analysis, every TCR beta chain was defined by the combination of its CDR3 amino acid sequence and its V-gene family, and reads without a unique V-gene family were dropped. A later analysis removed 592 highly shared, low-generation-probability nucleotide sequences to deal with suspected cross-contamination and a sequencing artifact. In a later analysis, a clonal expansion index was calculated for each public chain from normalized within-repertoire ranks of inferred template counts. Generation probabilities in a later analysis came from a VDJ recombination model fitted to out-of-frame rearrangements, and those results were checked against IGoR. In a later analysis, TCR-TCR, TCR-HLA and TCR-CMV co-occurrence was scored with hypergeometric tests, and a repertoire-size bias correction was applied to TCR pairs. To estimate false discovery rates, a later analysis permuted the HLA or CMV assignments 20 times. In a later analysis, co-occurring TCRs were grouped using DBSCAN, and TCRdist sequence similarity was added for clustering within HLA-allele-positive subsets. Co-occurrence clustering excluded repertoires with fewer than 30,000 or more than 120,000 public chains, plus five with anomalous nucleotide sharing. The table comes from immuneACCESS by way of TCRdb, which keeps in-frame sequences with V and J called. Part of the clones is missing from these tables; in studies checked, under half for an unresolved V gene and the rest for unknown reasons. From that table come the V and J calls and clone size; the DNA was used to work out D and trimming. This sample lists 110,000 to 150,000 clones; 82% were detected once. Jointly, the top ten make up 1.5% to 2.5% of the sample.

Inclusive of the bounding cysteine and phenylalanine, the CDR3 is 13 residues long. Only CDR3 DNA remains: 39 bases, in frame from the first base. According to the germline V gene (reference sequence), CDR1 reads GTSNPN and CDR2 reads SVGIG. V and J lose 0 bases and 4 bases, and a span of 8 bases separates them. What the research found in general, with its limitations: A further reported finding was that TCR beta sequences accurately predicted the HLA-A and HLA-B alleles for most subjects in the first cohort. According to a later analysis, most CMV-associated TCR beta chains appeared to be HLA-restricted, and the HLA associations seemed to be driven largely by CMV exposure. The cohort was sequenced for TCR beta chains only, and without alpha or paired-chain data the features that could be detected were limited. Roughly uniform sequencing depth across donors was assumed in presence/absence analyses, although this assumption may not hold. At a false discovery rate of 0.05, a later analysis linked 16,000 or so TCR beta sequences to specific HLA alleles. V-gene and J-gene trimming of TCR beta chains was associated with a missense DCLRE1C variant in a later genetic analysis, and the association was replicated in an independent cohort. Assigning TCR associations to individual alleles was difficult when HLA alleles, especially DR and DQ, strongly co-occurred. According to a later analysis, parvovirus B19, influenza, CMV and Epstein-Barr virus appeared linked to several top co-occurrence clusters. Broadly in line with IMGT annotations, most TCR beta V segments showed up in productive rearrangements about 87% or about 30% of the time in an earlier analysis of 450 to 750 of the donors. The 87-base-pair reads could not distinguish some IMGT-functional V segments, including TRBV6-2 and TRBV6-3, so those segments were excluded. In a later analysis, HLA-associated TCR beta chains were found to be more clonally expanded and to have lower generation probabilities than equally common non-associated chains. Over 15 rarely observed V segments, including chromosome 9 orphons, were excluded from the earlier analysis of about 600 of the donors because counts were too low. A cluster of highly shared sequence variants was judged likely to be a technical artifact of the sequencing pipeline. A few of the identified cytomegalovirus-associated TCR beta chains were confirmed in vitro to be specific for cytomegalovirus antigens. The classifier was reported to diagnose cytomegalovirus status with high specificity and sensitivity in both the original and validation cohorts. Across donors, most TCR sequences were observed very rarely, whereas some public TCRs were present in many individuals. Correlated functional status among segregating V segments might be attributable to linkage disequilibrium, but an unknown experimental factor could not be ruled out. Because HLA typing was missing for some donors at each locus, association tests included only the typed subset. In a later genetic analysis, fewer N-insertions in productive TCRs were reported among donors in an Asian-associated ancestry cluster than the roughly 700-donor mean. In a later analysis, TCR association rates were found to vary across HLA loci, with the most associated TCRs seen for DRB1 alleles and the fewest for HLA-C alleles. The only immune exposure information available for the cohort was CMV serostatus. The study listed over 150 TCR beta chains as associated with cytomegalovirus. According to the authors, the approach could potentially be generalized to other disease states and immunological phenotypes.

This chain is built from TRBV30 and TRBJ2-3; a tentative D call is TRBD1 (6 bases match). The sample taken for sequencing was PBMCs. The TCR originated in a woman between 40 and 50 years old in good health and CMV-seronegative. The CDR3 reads CAWSVGQPDTQYF. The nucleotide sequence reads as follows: TGTGCCTGGAGTGTCGGACAGCCAGATACGCAGTATTTT.